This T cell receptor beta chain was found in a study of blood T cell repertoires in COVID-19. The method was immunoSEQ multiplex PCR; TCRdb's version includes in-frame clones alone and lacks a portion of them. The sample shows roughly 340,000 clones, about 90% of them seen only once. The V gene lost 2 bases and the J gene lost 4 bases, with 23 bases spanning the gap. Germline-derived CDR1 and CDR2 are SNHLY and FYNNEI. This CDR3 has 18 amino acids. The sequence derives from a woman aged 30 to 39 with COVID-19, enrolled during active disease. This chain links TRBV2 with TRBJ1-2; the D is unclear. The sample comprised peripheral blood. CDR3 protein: CASSELLVSGRSGYGYTF. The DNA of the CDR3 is TGTGCCAGCAGTGAATTGTTAGTTAGTGGGAGATCGGGCTATGGCTACACCTTC.